The 24 T cell receptor beta chains below all came from one sample that was sequenced in a study of blood T cell repertoires in COVID-19. Profiling relied on immunoSEQ multiplex PCR, and the TCRdb table lists in-frame clones only, not all of them. The sample consists of 40,000 to 45,000 clones, more than 75% of them appearing once. Specimen: peripheral blood. The receptors were gathered from a man in his forties with COVID-19, enrolled during active disease.

This chain's CDR3 is CASNPSAGQPTNYGYTF. The CDR3 DNA reads as TGTGCCAGCAACCCCTCCGCCGGACAACCTACTAACTATGGCTACACCTTC. The V call is TRBV28, the J call TRBJ1-2; D possibly corresponds to TRBD1 (5 bases). In germline, CDR1 is MDHEN, CDR2 SYDVKM. The ends were cut back, 7 bases at V and 0 bases at J, with 21 bases in the middle. The CDR3 runs 17 residues.

The J gene is TRBJ2-5, the V gene TRBV2; 12 bases line up with TRBD1. Germline V gene lookup returns CDR1 SNHLY and CDR2 FYNNEI. The CDR3 consists of 14 residues. The V segment lost 10 bases and the J segment 5 bases; nucleotides outside the gene matches: 8. CDR3 nucleotides: TGTGCCACCGATAGGGACAGGGGGCTTGAGACCCAGTACTTC. It specifies CATDRDRGLETQYF.

J is TRBJ2-2 and V is TRBV2, with 15 bases aligning to TRBD2. This CDR3 is 15 amino acids long. Germline-derived CDR1 and CDR2 are SNHLY and FYNNEI. With 8 bases clipped from V and 6 bases from J, the junction kept 4 bases outside the gene matches. CDR3 nucleotide sequence: TGTGCCAGCGGATGGACTAGCGGGGGGGCCGGGGAGCTGTTTTTT. Its protein product is CASGWTSGGAGELFF. The full variable domain, with the rest looked up from reference TRBV2 and TRBJ2-2, is EPEVTQTPSHQVTQMGQEVILRCVPISNHLYFYWYRQILGQKVEFLVSFYNNEISEKSEIFDDQFSVERPDGSNFTLKIRSTKLEDSAMYFCASGWTSGGAGELFFGEGSRLTVL.

This clone is a singleton in its sample. The gene calls are TRBV6-1 and TRBJ1-5; D ambiguous. The V end was cut by 2 bases, the J end by 9 bases, with 8 bases between. Looked up from germline, CDR1 is MNHNS and CDR2 is SASEGT. This CDR3 spans 12 amino acids. CDR3 sequence (DNA): TGTGCCAGCAGTGAACCGGGTAGGCCCCAGCATTTT. This gives the protein CASSEPGRPQHF.

This clone was detected only a few times. The J gene is TRBJ2-6, the V gene TRBV2; 7 nucleotides match TRBD2. V was clipped by 4 bases and J by 1 base; unmatched bases: 4. The V gene's germline CDR1 is SNHLY and CDR2 FYNNEI. The CDR3 has 16 residues. In DNA form, the CDR3 reads TGTGCCAGCAGTGGGGACTACGGGTCTGGGGCCAACGTCCTGACTTTC. Its translation: CASSGDYGSGANVLTF.

This clone was counted only a few times. The V gene is TRBV18, the J gene TRBJ2-7; 9 bases fit TRBD2. Germline V gene data show CDR1 as KGHSH and CDR2 as LQKENI. This CDR3 contains 15 residues. Trimming took 3 bases from V and 6 from J; bases not matched to a gene: 9. The CDR3 coding sequence is TGTGCCAGCTCACCCCTCCAGGCTAGCGGGACCGAGCAGTACTTC. Translated: CASSPLQASGTEQYF.

This chain links TRBV28 with TRBJ1-2; 7 bases are a match to TRBD1. The CDR3 loop spans 13 amino acids. V gave up 4 bases and J gave up 8 bases; unmatched junction bases: 7. Germline assignment: CDR1 MDHEN and CDR2 SYDVKM. The CDR3 is CASSWTGSRGYTF. CDR3 DNA sequence: TGTGCCAGCAGTTGGACAGGATCGCGAGGCTACACCTTC.

The rearrangement links TRBV4-1 to TRBJ1-1; D is unresolved. Germline CDR1 MGHRA, CDR2 YSYEKL. The CDR3 runs 13 residues. V was cut by 4 bases and J by 3 bases, with 9 bases left in between. CDR3 nucleotide sequence: TGCGCCAGCAGCCGTGCCGGGGACACTGAAGCTTTCTTT. It yields the protein CASSRAGDTEAFF.

In this sample, this clone turned up a few times. The rearrangement links TRBV11-1 to TRBJ2-3; 9 bases agree with TRBD1. Germline loops: CDR1 SGHAT, CDR2 FQDESV (reference sequence). The CDR3 loop spans 16 amino acids. V gave up 5 bases and J gave up 6 bases; unmatched junction bases: 12. The DNA of the CDR3 is TGTGCCAGCAGCCGACGGACAGGGGAAAACATGGATACGCAGTATTTT. It yields the protein CASSRRTGENMDTQYF.

The chain uses TRBV27 and TRBJ2-7; D gene uncertain. CDR1 and CDR2 from the germline V gene are MNHEY and SMNVEV (reference sequence). The CDR3 runs 13 residues. Trimming took off 1 base at V and 0 bases at J, with 4 bases between the two ends. CDR3 bases: TGTGCCAGCAGTTTATACAGCTCCTACGAGCAGTACTTC. It specifies CASSLYSSYEQYF.

The chain combines TRBV5-4 with TRBJ2-5; the match to TRBD2 covers 7 bases. This CDR3 has 17 amino acids. Germline CDR1 and CDR2: SGHNT and YYREEE (reference sequence). Trimming took 3 bases from V and 5 from J; bases not matched to a gene: 16. Written as DNA, the CDR3 is TGTGCCAGCAGCTGGGTACCAGGCGCGGGAGAGGGGGAGACCCAGTACTTC. This translates into CASSWVPGAGEGETQYF.

The chain recombines TRBV5-1 with TRBJ1-1; 7 bases align to TRBD1. The CDR3 totals 14 residues. Germline CDR1 and CDR2: SGHRS and YFSETQ. V trimming: 6 bases; J trimming: 1 base; junction bases outside the gene matches: 6. CDR3 residues: CASTPGTANTEAFF. Written as DNA, the CDR3 is TGCGCCAGCACCCCGGGGACAGCGAACACTGAAGCTTTCTTT.

V is TRBV2 and J is TRBJ2-3, with D maybe TRBD2 (6 bases). Germline V gene lookup returns CDR1 SNHLY and CDR2 FYNNEI. This CDR3 has 14 amino acids. Trimming took off 7 bases at V and 4 bases at J, with 15 bases between the two ends. The DNA of the CDR3 is TGTGCCAGCAATTTGGGCGGGATGGCAGATACGCAGTATTTT. Its translation is CASNLGGMADTQYF.

Worth noting for this clone: The junction departs from the called germline gene at one end, perhaps through a read error. The chain has TRBV2 and TRBJ2-1; D is ambiguous. This CDR3 spans 13 amino acids. In germline, CDR1 is SNHLY, CDR2 FYNNEI. The CDR3 sequence: CATSVPGYNEQFF. DNA for the CDR3: TGTGCCACCTCAGTTCCCGGGTACAACGAGCAGTTCTTC.

The J gene is TRBJ1-2, the V gene TRBV28; no clear D. The CDR3 has 14 amino acids. Germline CDR1 reads MDHEN; CDR2 reads SYDVKM. V was cut by 7 bases and J by 1 base, with 13 bases left in between. The CDR3 DNA is TGTGCCAGCATCGAGGGCCAGGTTAACTATGGCTACACCTTC. Its protein is CASIEGQVNYGYTF.

This rearrangement joins TRBV6-5 to TRBJ1-3; 11 bases line up with TRBD1. The V and J ends lost 8 bases and 2 bases, in that order; junction bases with no gene match: 2. The V gene's germline CDR1 is MNHEY and CDR2 SVGAGI. CDR3 length: 14 amino acids. The chain's CDR3 is CASRGQGAGNTIYF. CDR3 nucleotide sequence: TGTGCCAGCCGGGGACAGGGGGCTGGAAACACCATATATTTT.

In its sample, this clone was seen once. The chain uses TRBV12-3 or TRBV12-4 and TRBJ2-4, with a possible D match to TRBD2 (5 bases). The CDR3 is 13 amino acids. V lost 5 bases to trimming and J lost 6 bases, with 11 bases between them. In DNA form, the CDR3 reads TGTGCCAGCAGTATGGCCCGGGGAAACATTCAGTACTTC. Translated: CASSMARGNIQYF.

The chain couples TRBV10-3 to TRBJ2-2, with D perhaps matching TRBD2 (5 bases). CDR1 is ENHRY, CDR2 SYGVKD, per germline. With 1 base removed from V and 4 bases from J, the gap between germline ends came to 19 bases. The CDR3 runs 18 residues. CDR3 sequence (DNA): TGTGCCATCAGTGAGTGGGTGGCTAGCAGAAACTCCACCGGGGAGCTGTTTTTT. It is translated as CAISEWVASRNSTGELFF.

The V call is TRBV11-2, the J call TRBJ2-4; 12 positions match TRBD1. V gave up 5 bases and J gave up 0 bases; unmatched junction bases: 8. The CDR3 runs to 18 residues. Germline V CDR1 and CDR2: SGHAT, FQNNGV. CDR3 DNA sequence: TGTGCCAGCAGCCCGCCGGGACAGGGGGCACTAGCCAAAAACATTCAGTACTTC. Translating it yields CASSPPGQGALAKNIQYF.

The chain recombines TRBV30 with TRBJ2-2, with TRBD2 as a possible D gene (5 bases). The germline gives CDR1 GTSNPN, CDR2 SVGIG (reference sequence). The CDR3 spans 14 residues. Trimming cost V 3 bases and J 4 bases, with 12 bases left between them. The CDR3 coding sequence is TGTGCCTGGAGGCCTGGACTTTCCACCGGGGAGCTGTTTTTT. It encodes CAWRPGLSTGELFF.

The chain combines TRBV5-6 with TRBJ2-2; D not resolved. The CDR3 sequence is 14 residues long. V was shortened by 2 bases and J by 2 bases, with 7 bases between the two germline ends. Germline lookup yields CDR1 SGHDT and CDR2 YYEEEE. DNA for the CDR3: TGTGCCAGCAGCTTTTACAGCAACACCGGGGAGCTGTTTTTT. Translating it yields CASSFYSNTGELFF.

This sequence joins TRBV6-1 and TRBJ2-5, with D unresolved. Germline assignment: CDR1 MNHNS and CDR2 SASEGT. CDR3 length equals 12 residues. Trimming cost V 2 bases and J 5 bases, with 6 bases left between them. CDR3 residues: CASSEFGETQYF. DNA of the CDR3: TGTGCCAGCAGTGAATTCGGGGAGACCCAGTACTTC.

This clone was seen only a few times. J is TRBJ2-7 and V is TRBV28; 7 bases line up with TRBD1. Germline CDR1 reads MDHEN; CDR2 reads SYDVKM. J lost 4 bases, V lost 6 bases, and 6 bases had no gene match. This CDR3 has 13 residues. The CDR3 coding sequence is TGTGCCAGCAGGGGCAGGGGGTTTTACGAGCAGTACTTC. Translated: CASRGRGFYEQYF.

The chain carries TRBV5-4 and TRBJ2-1; 10 bases fit TRBD2. Germline V gene data show CDR1 as SGHNT and CDR2 as YYREEE (reference sequence). This CDR3 region has 15 residues. The trim removed 0 bases at V and 7 bases at J, leaving 4 bases unmatched. The CDR3 spells CASSLESGRVNEQFF. CDR3 DNA: TGTGCCAGCAGCTTGGAGAGCGGGAGGGTTAATGAGCAGTTCTTC.